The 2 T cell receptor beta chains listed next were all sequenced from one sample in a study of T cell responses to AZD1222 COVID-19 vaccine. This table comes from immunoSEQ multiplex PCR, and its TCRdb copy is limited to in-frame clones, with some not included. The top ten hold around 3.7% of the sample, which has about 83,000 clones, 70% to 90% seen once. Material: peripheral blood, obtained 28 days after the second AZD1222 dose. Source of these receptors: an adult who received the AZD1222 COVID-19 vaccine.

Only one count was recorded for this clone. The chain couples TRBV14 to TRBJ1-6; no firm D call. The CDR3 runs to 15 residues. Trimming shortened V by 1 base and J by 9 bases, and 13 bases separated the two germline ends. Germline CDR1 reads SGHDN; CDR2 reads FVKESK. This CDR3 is CASSQAKRAGSPLHF. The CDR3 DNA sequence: TGTGCCAGCAGCCAAGCTAAGAGGGCAGGTTCACCCCTCCACTTT.

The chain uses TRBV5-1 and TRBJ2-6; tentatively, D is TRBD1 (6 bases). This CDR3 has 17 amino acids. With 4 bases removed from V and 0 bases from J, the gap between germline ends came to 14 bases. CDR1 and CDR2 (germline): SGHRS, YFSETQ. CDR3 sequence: CASSPQGPRSGANVLTF. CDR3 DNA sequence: TGCGCCAGCAGCCCACAGGGACCCCGCTCTGGGGCCAACGTCCTGACTTTC.